The rows below give T cell receptor beta chains drawn from one sample of a study of blood T cell repertoires in COVID-19. Only in-frame clones appear in the TCRdb table, and some are missing; sequencing was by immunoSEQ multiplex PCR. The repertoire holds 60,000 to 90,000 clones, with 74% as singletons. The sample was peripheral blood. The origin of the receptors is a human donor with acute or convalescent COVID-19. The donor label of this sample is uncertain. The CDR3 runs from the conserved cysteine through the conserved F or W. A D gene is named only where the DNA matches it firmly. Clone size appears in some rows only: once, few, many, or a class for an expanded clone.

D	size	V	J	CDR3	DNA
.	once	TRBV30	TRBJ2-5	CAWSVSGGQETQYF	TGTGCCTGGAGTGTATCTGGCGGACAAGAGACCCAGTACTTC
.	.	TRBV18	TRBJ1-1	CASSPRKAGADTEAFF	TGTGCCAGCTCACCACGGAAAGCAGGGGCGGACACTGAAGCTTTCTTT
.	.	TRBV12-3/TRBV12-4	TRBJ2-7	CASSGSVGEQYF	TGTGCCAGCAGTGGGAGTGTGGGCGAGCAGTACTTC
.	.	TRBV7-2	TRBJ2-1	CASSSTLEAGSYNEQFF	TGTGCCAGCAGCTCTACTTTGGAAGCGGGCTCCTACAATGAGCAGTTCTTC
TRBD1	.	TRBV6-2/TRBV6-3	TRBJ1-6	CASSSLQGANSPLHF	TGTGCCAGCAGTTCCCTACAGGGGGCTAATTCACCCCTCCACTTT
TRBD2	.	TRBV11-2	TRBJ2-2	CASSPRLAGAGELFF	TGTGCCAGCAGCCCCCGACTAGCGGGAGCCGGGGAGCTGTTTTTT
TRBD1	.	TRBV5-1	TRBJ2-7	CASSPDRAYEQYF	TGCGCCAGCTCTCCGGACAGGGCCTACGAGCAGTACTTC
.	.	TRBV15	TRBJ2-5	CATSRGVGGETQYF	TGTGCCACCAGCAGAGGGGTAGGGGGAGAGACCCAGTACTTC
TRBD2	once	TRBV5-1	TRBJ2-1	CASSQTTSGYNEQFF	TGCGCCAGCAGTCAGACGACTAGCGGGTACAATGAGCAGTTCTTC
.	.	TRBV7-9	TRBJ2-7	CASSSVATEQYF	TGTGCCAGCAGCTCCGTGGCAACCGAGCAGTACTTC
.	.	TRBV21-1	TRBJ2-5	CASSPEGTGRETQYF	TGTGCCAGCAGCCCCGAAGGGACAGGAAGAGAGACCCAGTACTTC
TRBD1	.	TRBV5-6	TRBJ2-2	CASSLVGQELTGELFF	TGTGCCAGCAGCTTGGTGGGACAGGAGCTAACCGGGGAGCTGTTTTTT
.	.	TRBV7-6	TRBJ1-3	CASSLFAASENTIYF	TGTGCCAGCAGCTTATTTGCCGCCAGCGAGAACACCATATATTTT
TRBD1	.	TRBV5-1	TRBJ1-1	CASSLANTGGTEAFF	TGCGCCAGCAGCTTGGCCAACACAGGGGGAACTGAAGCTTTCTTT
.	.	TRBV10-3	TRBJ1-1	CAISEGGSGANTEAFF	TGTGCCATCAGTGAGGGGGGCAGTGGAGCGAACACTGAAGCTTTCTTT
TRBD2	once	TRBV24-1	TRBJ2-1	CATSVRSGGSYNEQFF	TGTGCCACCAGTGTCCGTAGCGGGGGGAGCTACAATGAGCAGTTCTTC
.	once	TRBV7-2	TRBJ2-5	CASSSRFREETQYF	TGTGCCAGCAGCTCCCGTTTCCGGGAAGAGACCCAGTACTTC
TRBD1	.	TRBV5-4	TRBJ1-2	CASSLGQGTGGYTF	TGTGCCAGCAGCTTGGGACAGGGGACGGGTGGCTACACCTTC
TRBD2	.	TRBV27	TRBJ2-2	CASSLPGRAGELFF	TGTGCCAGCAGTTTGCCAGGGAGGGCCGGGGAGCTGTTTTTT
TRBD2	.	TRBV15	TRBJ2-1	CATSRGNLAGSEQFF	TGTGCCACCAGCAGAGGGAATCTAGCGGGGTCTGAGCAGTTCTTC
TRBD2	.	TRBV5-1	TRBJ2-1	CASSGASLAGGHYNEQFF	TGCGCCAGCAGCGGGGCCTCGTTAGCGGGGGGACACTACAATGAGCAGTTCTTC
TRBD2	once	TRBV28	TRBJ2-5	CASSKRLAGAETQYF	TGTGCCAGCAGTAAGAGACTAGCGGGAGCAGAGACCCAGTACTTC
.	.	TRBV19	TRBJ1-4	CASEAGSANEKLFF	TGTGCCAGTGAGGCGGGGAGCGCTAATGAAAAACTGTTTTTT
TRBD2	.	TRBV5-1	TRBJ2-3	CASSSGLAGVTDTQYF	TGCGCCAGCAGCTCTGGACTAGCGGGGGTGACAGATACGCAGTATTTT
TRBD2	many	TRBV14	TRBJ2-2	CASSQGASGSFDTGELFF	TGTGCCAGCAGCCAAGGGGCTAGCGGGAGTTTCGACACCGGGGAGCTGTTTTTT
.	few	TRBV24-1	TRBJ1-2	CATSDAGSQVYGYTF	TGTGCCACCAGTGACGCAGGGTCGCAGGTTTATGGCTACACCTTC
.	.	TRBV4-2	TRBJ2-3	CASSQDGQGGGTDTQYF	TGTGCCAGCAGCCAAGACGGACAGGGAGGGGGCACAGATACGCAGTATTTT
.	.	TRBV5-6	TRBJ2-1	CASSSVLELGQVSNEQFF	TGTGCCAGCAGCTCCGTGTTGGAACTTGGACAAGTGTCCAATGAGCAGTTCTTC
TRBD1	.	TRBV6-4	TRBJ1-2	CASTPTGGGYGYTF	TGTGCCAGCACCCCGACAGGGGGCGGCTATGGCTACACCTTC
.	few	TRBV11-2	TRBJ1-2	CASSLVQVPVLGYGYTF	TGTGCCAGCAGCTTAGTCCAGGTACCAGTTTTGGGCTATGGCTACACCTTC
.	.	TRBV5-1	TRBJ2-1	CASSLGAGLSASYNEQFF	TGCGCCAGCAGCTTGGGGGCAGGTTTGTCGGCGTCCTACAATGAGCAGTTCTTC
.	.	TRBV28	TRBJ1-3	CASSWGVGSNSGNTIYF	TGTGCCAGCAGTTGGGGGGTGGGGAGCAACTCTGGAAACACCATATATTTT
TRBD2	.	TRBV5-1	TRBJ2-7	CASSLEGLAGMRGSYEQYF	TGCGCCAGCAGCTTGGAGGGCCTAGCGGGAATGCGGGGGTCCTACGAGCAGTACTTC
.	.	TRBV9	TRBJ1-4	CASSVAPNEKLFF	TGTGCCAGCAGCGTGGCACCGAATGAAAAACTGTTTTTT
TRBD1	.	TRBV30	TRBJ1-5	CAWSWGQGSNQPQHF	TGTGCCTGGAGTTGGGGACAGGGGAGCAATCAGCCCCAGCATTTT
TRBD1	.	TRBV7-9	TRBJ2-1	CASTTGVGNEQFF	TGTGCCAGCACCACAGGGGTGGGGAATGAGCAGTTCTTC
TRBD2	.	TRBV6-5	TRBJ2-5	CASRRLAGVQETQYF	TGTGCCAGCAGGAGGCTAGCGGGGGTTCAAGAGACCCAGTACTTC
TRBD2	.	TRBV2	TRBJ2-1	CASRRTSGGPKFF	TGTGCCAGCAGACGGACTAGCGGGGGGCCCAAGTTCTTC
TRBD2	.	TRBV5-8	TRBJ2-3	CASSLTSGSTDTQYF	TGTGCCAGCAGCTTAACTAGCGGGAGCACAGATACGCAGTATTTT
TRBD2	once	TRBV7-3	TRBJ2-2	CASSPSGALTGELFF	TGTGCCAGCAGTCCTAGCGGTGCCCTCACCGGGGAGCTGTTTTTT